The clone carrying this T cell receptor beta chain was detected many times. Its matching antigen is unknown. This specimen belongs to a study of regulatory T cells in long-lasting Graves disease. Study findings and constraints: Newly diagnosed patients shared 750 to 1,000 public clonotypes; persistent patients shared around 2,500.

As for time point: newly diagnosed GD, antithyroid drugs for less than 3 months. From RNA extracted from PBMCs, the TCR library was made. Graves' disease was diagnosed by American Thyroid Association guidelines. Germline V gene data show CDR1 as KGHDR and CDR2 as SFDVKD. The CDR3 consists of 15 residues. V lost 5 bases and J lost 3, with 13 bases in between. Construction of the TCR beta libraries employed iRepertoire HTBI primers in conjunction with Arm-PCR of CDR3 regions. TCRdb passed the multiplex PCR reads through MiXCR, listing each CDR3 protein once. The sample includes roughly 420,000 distinct CDR3 sequences, 16% of them seen just once. These data are also associated with another study on T cells in Graves' hyperthyroidism and ophthalmopathy. That report adds: Hyperthyroidism in the patients, aged 18 to 65, was newly diagnosed and under 2 months in duration. HTBI primers were used for first-round RT-PCR of the TCR CDR3.

The input for sequencing was peripheral blood mononuclear cells (PBMCs), taken at new diagnosis, from a patient treated with antithyroid drugs. V and J are TRBV24-1 and TRBJ2-1, with TRBD2 as a possible D gene (6 bases). The TCR comes from a woman younger than 35 with Graves disease. The CDR3 here is CATSGPGTVYNEQFF. CDR3 coding DNA: TGTGCCACCAGTGGCCCAGGGACTGTCTACAATGAGCAGTTCTTC.